Listed below are T cell receptor beta chains from one sample, sequenced in a study of beta chain features in type 1 diabetes. The protocol was immunoSEQ multiplex PCR, while the TCRdb copy is restricted to in-frame clones and leaves out a portion. The data show more than 150,000 clones, about 9% seen once. The material sequenced was central memory CD4+ T cells from blood. The receptors here all came from a woman aged 25 to 45 with type 1 diabetes. The CDR3 runs from the conserved cysteine through the conserved F or W. The D gene is left open where the match is weak. Clone sizes are given selectively: once, few, many, or a class where the clone is expanded.

J gene: TRBJ2-5
D gene: TRBD1
V gene: TRBV6-1
clone size: -
CDR3 DNA: TGTGCCAGCAGTGCGCTGACAGGGTCGTCCGGGACCCAGTACTTC
CDR3 protein: CASSALTGSSGTQYF

J gene: TRBJ2-7
D gene: -
V gene: TRBV5-1
clone size: -
CDR3 DNA: TGCGCCAGCAGCTTTGGACACCTAAACGAGCAGTACTTC
CDR3 protein: CASSFGHLNEQYF

J gene: TRBJ2-5
D gene: TRBD2
V gene: TRBV4-1
clone size: few
CDR3 DNA: TGCGCCAGCAGCCAACTTGGCGGGAGGGGGGGAGAGACCCAGTACTTC
CDR3 protein: CASSQLGGRGGETQYF

J gene: TRBJ1-2
D gene: -
V gene: TRBV7-9
clone size: few
CDR3 DNA: TGTGCCAGCAGCTCGCTCGGGACACAGTACTCCGCTAACTATGGCTACACCTTC
CDR3 protein: CASSSLGTQYSANYGYTF

J gene: TRBJ2-5
D gene: -
V gene: TRBV5-6
clone size: -
CDR3 DNA: TGTGCCAGCAGCTACAAAGACAGGCAAGAGACCCAGTACTTC
CDR3 protein: CASSYKDRQETQYF

J gene: TRBJ2-3
D gene: TRBD2
V gene: TRBV2
clone size: few
CDR3 DNA: TGTGCCAGCAGTGGGACCGGGACTAGCAGCAATACGCAGTATTTT
CDR3 protein: CASSGTGTSSNTQYF

J gene: TRBJ1-2
D gene: -
V gene: TRBV2
clone size: few
CDR3 DNA: TGTGCCAGCAGCCAGGGGAGGGACTATGGCTACACCTTC
CDR3 protein: CASSQGRDYGYTF

J gene: TRBJ2-3
D gene: TRBD2
V gene: TRBV7-2
clone size: -
CDR3 DNA: TGTGCCAGCAGCTCTAGCGGGCGGACGCAGTATTTT
CDR3 protein: CASSSSGRTQYF

J gene: TRBJ2-7
D gene: -
V gene: TRBV28
clone size: few
CDR3 DNA: TGTGCCAGCAGTTTTACGGCCTACGAGCAGTACTTC
CDR3 protein: CASSFTAYEQYF

J gene: TRBJ1-1
D gene: -
V gene: TRBV4-1
clone size: -
CDR3 DNA: TGCGCCAGCAGCCAAGAGGAGCAGGGGCCCCATTCGGAGACTGAAGCTTTCTTT
CDR3 protein: CASSQEEQGPHSETEAFF

J gene: TRBJ2-5
D gene: TRBD2
V gene: TRBV5-1
clone size: -
CDR3 DNA: TGCGCCAGCAGCTATGGGACTAGCGGGGCCCAAGAGACCCAGTACTTC
CDR3 protein: CASSYGTSGAQETQYF

J gene: TRBJ2-1
D gene: TRBD1
V gene: TRBV10-3
clone size: -
CDR3 DNA: TGTGCCATCAGTGAAGGTAGGGGGCTCTATGAGCAGTTCTTC
CDR3 protein: CAISEGRGLYEQFF

J gene: TRBJ1-2
D gene: -
V gene: TRBV7-8
clone size: -
CDR3 DNA: TGTGCCAGCAGAGCCGGAGGGGATGGCTACACCTTC
CDR3 protein: CASRAGGDGYTF

J gene: TRBJ1-1
D gene: -
V gene: TRBV7-3
clone size: -
CDR3 DNA: TGTGCCAGCAGCTCCCAGGGATATAACACTGAAGCTTTCTTT
CDR3 protein: CASSSQGYNTEAFF

J gene: TRBJ2-1
D gene: TRBD1
V gene: TRBV7-2
clone size: few
CDR3 DNA: TGTGCCAGCAGCTTAAACAGGGGAGATGAGCAGTTCTTC
CDR3 protein: CASSLNRGDEQFF

J gene: TRBJ1-2
D gene: TRBD1
V gene: TRBV28
clone size: -
CDR3 DNA: TGTGCCAGCAGTTTAATTTGGGACAGTCCCGGCTACACCTTC
CDR3 protein: CASSLIWDSPGYTF

J gene: TRBJ2-6
D gene: -
V gene: TRBV7-8
clone size: many
CDR3 DNA: TGTGCCAGCAGCCCTACAGGGAACTCTGGGGCCAACGTCCTGACTTTC
CDR3 protein: CASSPTGNSGANVLTF

J gene: TRBJ2-1
D gene: TRBD2
V gene: TRBV5-4
clone size: few
CDR3 DNA: TGTGCCAGCAGCTTAGAACTAGCGGACTACAATGAGCAGTTCTTC
CDR3 protein: CASSLELADYNEQFF

J gene: TRBJ2-1
D gene: TRBD2
V gene: TRBV7-9
clone size: many
CDR3 DNA: TGTGCCACACATAGCGGGAGGAGTGCCTACAATGAGCAGTTCTTC
CDR3 protein: CATHSGRSAYNEQFF

J gene: TRBJ2-5
D gene: TRBD1
V gene: TRBV29-1
clone size: many
CDR3 DNA: TGCAGCGTTGACACAGGGGAAGGGGAGACCCAGTACTTC
CDR3 protein: CSVDTGEGETQYF

J gene: TRBJ1-2
D gene: -
V gene: TRBV12-5
clone size: -
CDR3 DNA: TGTGCTAGTGGTTTCATCTATGGCTACACCTTC
CDR3 protein: CASGFIYGYTF

J gene: TRBJ2-3
D gene: -
V gene: TRBV18
clone size: -
CDR3 DNA: TGTGCCAGCTCACCGCAGATCCCGAGGACAGATACGCAGTATTTT
CDR3 protein: CASSPQIPRTDTQYF

J gene: TRBJ1-2
D gene: -
V gene: TRBV29-1
clone size: -
CDR3 DNA: TGCAGCGGCGGTGCGGAGAACTATGGCTACACCTTC
CDR3 protein: CSGGAENYGYTF

J gene: TRBJ1-2
D gene: TRBD1
V gene: TRBV7-9
clone size: -
CDR3 DNA: TGTGCCAGCAGCTCGCCGGGACAGGGATTTGGCTACACCTTC
CDR3 protein: CASSSPGQGFGYTF

J gene: TRBJ1-1
D gene: -
V gene: TRBV6-6
clone size: -
CDR3 DNA: TGTGCCACCCGACTCCAGAACACTGAAGCTTTCTTT
CDR3 protein: CATRLQNTEAFF

J gene: TRBJ1-5
D gene: TRBD1
V gene: TRBV28
clone size: -
CDR3 DNA: TGTGCCAGCAGTCAAGACAGGGGGCCGTGGCAGCCCCAGCATTTT
CDR3 protein: CASSQDRGPWQPQHF

J gene: TRBJ2-7
D gene: -
V gene: TRBV6-1
clone size: few
CDR3 DNA: TGTGCCAGCAGTTATGCCGCAGGCCTCTACGAGCAGTACTTC
CDR3 protein: CASSYAAGLYEQYF

J gene: TRBJ2-7
D gene: TRBD2
V gene: TRBV7-3
clone size: -
CDR3 DNA: TGTGCCAGCAGCCAAACGCCGACTAGCGCATCCTACGAGCAGTACTTC
CDR3 protein: CASSQTPTSASYEQYF

J gene: TRBJ1-5
D gene: TRBD1
V gene: TRBV29-1
clone size: few
CDR3 DNA: TGCAGCGTCCAGACAGGGGGCAATCAGCCCCAGCATTTT
CDR3 protein: CSVQTGGNQPQHF

J gene: TRBJ2-5
D gene: TRBD2
V gene: TRBV14
clone size: -
CDR3 DNA: TGTGCCAGCAGCCGGGGGGGTTCAGAGACCCAGTACTTC
CDR3 protein: CASSRGGSETQYF

J gene: TRBJ1-1
D gene: -
V gene: TRBV7-3
clone size: few
CDR3 DNA: TGTGCCAGCAGCGATAGAGGGAACACTGAAGCTTTCTTT
CDR3 protein: CASSDRGNTEAFF

J gene: TRBJ2-2
D gene: TRBD2
V gene: TRBV7-3
clone size: -
CDR3 DNA: TGTGCCAGCAGCGCTCTAGCGGGTACCGGGGAGCTGTTTTTT
CDR3 protein: CASSALAGTGELFF

J gene: TRBJ2-5
D gene: -
V gene: TRBV30
clone size: few
CDR3 DNA: TGTGCCTGGGCGGAGTACCAAGAGACCCAGTACTTC
CDR3 protein: CAWAEYQETQYF

J gene: TRBJ2-7
D gene: TRBD1
V gene: TRBV11-2
clone size: -
CDR3 DNA: TGTGCCAGCAGCCCCTCTTTGACAGGGTCCGAGCAGTACTTC
CDR3 protein: CASSPSLTGSEQYF

J gene: TRBJ2-1
D gene: TRBD2
V gene: TRBV27
clone size: few
CDR3 DNA: TGTGCCAGCAGTTTAAAGGCGGTACGACTAGCGGGAGTCCGTGAGCAGTTCTTC
CDR3 protein: CASSLKAVRLAGVREQFF

J gene: TRBJ1-2
D gene: TRBD1
V gene: TRBV28
clone size: -
CDR3 DNA: TGTGCCAGCAGCCCCGGACAGGGCACTGCTGGCTACACCTTC
CDR3 protein: CASSPGQGTAGYTF

J gene: TRBJ2-3
D gene: -
V gene: TRBV5-1
clone size: -
CDR3 DNA: TGCGCCAGCAGCAAAAGACAGGAAAGCACAGATACGCAGTATTTT
CDR3 protein: CASSKRQESTDTQYF